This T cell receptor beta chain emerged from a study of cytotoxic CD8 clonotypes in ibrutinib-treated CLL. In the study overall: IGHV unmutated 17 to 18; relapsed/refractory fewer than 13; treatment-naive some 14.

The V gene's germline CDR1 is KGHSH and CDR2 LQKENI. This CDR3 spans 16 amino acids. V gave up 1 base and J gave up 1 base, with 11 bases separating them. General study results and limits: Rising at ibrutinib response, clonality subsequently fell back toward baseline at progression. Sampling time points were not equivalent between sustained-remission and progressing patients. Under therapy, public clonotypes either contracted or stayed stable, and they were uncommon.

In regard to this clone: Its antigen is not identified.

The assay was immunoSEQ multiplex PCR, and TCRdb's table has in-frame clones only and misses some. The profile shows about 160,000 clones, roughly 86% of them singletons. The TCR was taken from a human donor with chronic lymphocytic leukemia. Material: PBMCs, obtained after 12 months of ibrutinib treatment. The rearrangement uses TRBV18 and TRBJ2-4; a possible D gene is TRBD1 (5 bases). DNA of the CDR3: TGTGCCAGCTCACCACTGCCAGGGATGGCCAAAAACATTCAGTACTTC. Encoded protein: CASSPLPGMAKNIQYF.